Listed below are T cell receptor beta chains from one sample, sequenced in a study of control samples from healthy donors and cancer patients. The data were produced by immunoSEQ multiplex PCR, yet TCRdb's version contains in-frame clones alone and is incomplete. The sample lists approximately 100,000 clones; 88% were seen once. Sequenced material: blood. The source is a man younger than 45 in good health. Each CDR3 is given with its conserved first and last residue. A D gene is named only where the DNA matches it firmly. The size field is filled for only some rows; it gives once, few, many or a size class.

TRBV5-1,15,TRBJ1-2,TRBD1,NA,TGCGCCAGCAGCTTGATGGACAGGGGGAACTATGGCTACACCTTC,CASSLMDRGNYGYTF
TRBV28,12,TRBJ2-7,NA,NA,TGTGCCAGCAGTCCAGATTCCTACGAGCAGTACTTC,CASSPDSYEQYF
TRBV6-5,15,TRBJ1-1,NA,few,TGTGCCAGCAGTTACGGAAGGTTTTCGTACACTGAAGCTTTCTTT,CASSYGRFSYTEAFF
TRBV27,15,TRBJ2-1,NA,NA,TGTGCCAGCAGTTACACAGGGGCGGGAGGCAATGAGCAGTTCTTC,CASSYTGAGGNEQFF
TRBV6-2/TRBV6-3,14,TRBJ2-7,TRBD1,NA,TGTGCCAGCAGTTCTTCAGGGGGTATGTACGAGCAGTACTTC,CASSSSGGMYEQYF
TRBV10-3,17,TRBJ1-5,TRBD1,NA,TGTGCCATCAGTGACGGGAGGGGGCAAATATACAATCAGCCCCAGCATTTT,CAISDGRGQIYNQPQHF
TRBV2,14,TRBJ1-2,NA,NA,TGTGCCAGCAGTGAACCTCCCCCGCCGACAGGCTACACCTTC,CASSEPPPPTGYTF
TRBV28,12,TRBJ2-7,NA,once,TGTGCCAGCAGTTTAAGCCCGTCCAGGGCACACTTC,CASSLSPSRAHF
TRBV28,11,TRBJ2-1,NA,NA,TGTGCCAGCAGCTCACAACCCCAGCGGTTCTTC,CASSSQPQRFF
TRBV6-6,16,TRBJ2-5,NA,NA,TGTGCCAGCAGTTACTGGTGGGAGGACATAAAAGAGACCCAGTACTTC,CASSYWWEDIKETQYF
TRBV27,15,TRBJ2-2,TRBD2,NA,TGTGCCAGCAGTATAAGCGGGGGGAACACCGGGGAGCTGTTTTTT,CASSISGGNTGELFF
TRBV5-1,15,TRBJ1-1,NA,NA,TGCGCCAGCAGCTTGGAGATCATGAAGAACACTGAAGCTTTCTTT,CASSLEIMKNTEAFF
TRBV29-1,11,TRBJ1-4,NA,NA,TGCAGCGGCACCACTAATGAAAAACTGTTTTTT,CSGTTNEKLFF
TRBV7-2,19,TRBJ2-3,TRBD2,NA,TGTGCCAGCAGCTTTACTAGCGGGCGCCTCGGGTCTAGCACAGATACGCAGTATTTT,CASSFTSGRLGSSTDTQYF
TRBV5-4,12,TRBJ2-1,NA,NA,TGTGCCAGCAGTCATACTAGCCTAGAGCAGTTCTTC,CASSHTSLEQFF
TRBV11-3,13,TRBJ2-1,NA,NA,TGTGCCAGCAGCTCAGGGTATTACAATGAGCAGTTCTTC,CASSSGYYNEQFF
TRBV5-1,14,TRBJ2-7,NA,few,TGCGCCAGCAGCTTGGCGCCAGGGGCCTACGAGCAGTACTTC,CASSLAPGAYEQYF
TRBV7-9,15,TRBJ2-3,TRBD1,NA,TGTGCCAGCAGCGATACCGGGACAGTCACAGATACGCAGTATTTT,CASSDTGTVTDTQYF
TRBV5-1,17,TRBJ2-7,TRBD1,NA,TGCGCCAGCAGCCTGCAAGGCGGGACAGGGGGCATCGACGAGCAGTACTTC,CASSLQGGTGGIDEQYF
TRBV7-2,14,TRBJ1-4,NA,NA,TGTGCCAGCAGCTTAGGTTGGACAGCTGAAAAACTGTTTTTT,CASSLGWTAEKLFF
TRBV19,16,TRBJ1-1,NA,once,TGTGCCAGTAGCCAGGACCAACGGCAGGGACAAACTGAAGCTTTCTTT,CASSQDQRQGQTEAFF
TRBV7-2,14,TRBJ2-7,TRBD2,NA,TGTGCCAGCACAGAGCGGGGGTACTCCTACGAGCAGTACTTC,CASTERGYSYEQYF
TRBV2,13,TRBJ1-2,TRBD1,NA,TGTGCCAGCGTGCCTTGGGGACAGTATGGCTACACCTTC,CASVPWGQYGYTF
TRBV3-1/TRBV3-2,18,TRBJ2-5,TRBD1,NA,TGTGCCAGCAGCCACTATCGATCCGGGACAGGGGGCCGAGAGACCCAGTACTTC,CASSHYRSGTGGRETQYF
TRBV11-2,16,TRBJ2-1,TRBD2,NA,TGTGCCAGCAGCTCAGTAGCGGGTCTCTCCTACAATGAGCAGTTCTTC,CASSSVAGLSYNEQFF
TRBV29-1,14,TRBJ1-2,TRBD1,NA,TGCAGCGCACTCCGGGACAGGGTTCCCTATGGCTACACCTTC,CSALRDRVPYGYTF
TRBV6-4,19,TRBJ1-1,TRBD1,NA,TGTGCCAGCAGTGACTCGACCATGGGACAGGGTAAGGCGAACACTGAAGCTTTCTTT,CASSDSTMGQGKANTEAFF
TRBV24-1,15,TRBJ2-3,NA,many,TGTGCCACCAGTGATTTGCAGAGGGACACAGATACGCAGTATTTT,CATSDLQRDTDTQYF
TRBV14,16,TRBJ2-5,NA,once,TGTGCCAGCAGCCAAACCCAGGGTAGGGGCCAAGAGACCCAGTACTTC,CASSQTQGRGQETQYF
TRBV28,14,TRBJ1-1,NA,NA,TGTGCCAGCAGTTTCTTAGGGGGGAACACTGAAGCTTTCTTT,CASSFLGGNTEAFF
TRBV5-5,13,TRBJ2-7,NA,many,TGTGCCAGCGGTCGGCAGGGAACCAACGAGCAGTACTTC,CASGRQGTNEQYF
TRBV14,16,TRBJ2-1,NA,once,TGTGCCAGCAGCGGGAATGGAGCGGACCCTTACAATGAGCAGTTCTTC,CASSGNGADPYNEQFF
TRBV15,14,TRBJ1-1,NA,NA,TGTGCCACCAGCCCACGTCTTGATAACACTGAAGCTTTCTTT,CATSPRLDNTEAFF
TRBV2,11,TRBJ2-1,NA,NA,TGTGCCAGCACTTATTCCAATGAGCAGTTCTTC,CASTYSNEQFF
TRBV10-1,15,TRBJ2-3,NA,NA,TGCGCCAGCCCCCTCCCGCCAGCGGCACTTGGTACGCAGTATTTT,CASPLPPAALGTQYF
TRBV19,13,TRBJ1-5,NA,NA,TGTGCCAGTAGTCCCCAGCATGGTCAGCCCCAGCATTTT,CASSPQHGQPQHF
TRBV28,16,TRBJ1-6,NA,NA,TGTGCCAGCAGTGGCCCCGGGACAAAATTTAATTCACCCCTCCACTTT,CASSGPGTKFNSPLHF
TRBV27,12,TRBJ2-6,NA,NA,TGTGCCAGCAGTTTATCGGCCAACGTCCTGACTTTC,CASSLSANVLTF
TRBV7-2,15,TRBJ2-6,NA,NA,TGTGCCAGCACCCCAGGGATCCCTGGGGCCAACGTCCTGACTTTC,CASTPGIPGANVLTF
TRBV25-1,15,TRBJ2-7,NA,NA,TGTGCCAGCAGTGTAAGCGGGCAGGGACCCTACGAGCAGTACTTC,CASSVSGQGPYEQYF
TRBV7-8,14,TRBJ2-7,NA,NA,TGTGCCAGCAGCTTACTACAGGGATCGAACGAGCAGTACTTC,CASSLLQGSNEQYF
TRBV28,14,TRBJ2-5,NA,NA,TGTGCCAGCAGTCCCCGAGCGGGCGGCGAGACCCAGTACTTC,CASSPRAGGETQYF
TRBV7-6,15,TRBJ1-2,TRBD1,NA,TGTGCCAGCAGCTCTAGGACAGGGACGGCCTATGGCTACACCTTC,CASSSRTGTAYGYTF
TRBV27,13,TRBJ2-7,NA,NA,TGTGCCAGCAGTATACCAGGGGAGGCCGAGCAGTACTTC,CASSIPGEAEQYF
TRBV5-8,13,TRBJ1-4,NA,NA,TGTGCCAGCAGCTTGGGGCATGTTGAAAAACTGTTTTTT,CASSLGHVEKLFF
TRBV18,13,TRBJ2-5,NA,NA,TGTGCCAGCTCGCCCACAAGGGGGGAGACCCAGTACTTC,CASSPTRGETQYF
TRBV30,14,TRBJ2-5,NA,NA,TGTGCCTGGAGTGTAGCAACAGGGATTGAGACCCAGTACTTC,CAWSVATGIETQYF
TRBV6-2/TRBV6-3,16,TRBJ2-7,TRBD2,NA,TGTGCCAGCAGTTATGACAGCGGGAGGGCCTATTACGAGCAGTACTTC,CASSYDSGRAYYEQYF
TRBV9,13,TRBJ2-3,NA,NA,TGTGCCAGCAGCCCCATAGTGTTAGATACGCAGTATTTT,CASSPIVLDTQYF
TRBV28,13,TRBJ1-2,NA,NA,TGTGCCAGCAGTCGGACAGCCAACTATGGCTACACCTTC,CASSRTANYGYTF
TRBV4-1,15,TRBJ2-1,TRBD1,NA,TGCGCCAGCAGCCTCGGACAGGAGGTATACAATGAGCAGTTCTTC,CASSLGQEVYNEQFF
TRBV5-5,15,TRBJ1-5,TRBD1,NA,TGTGCCAGCAGCTGGGACAGGGAGCCTAATCAGCCCCAGCATTTT,CASSWDREPNQPQHF
TRBV7-2,14,TRBJ1-2,NA,few,TGTGCCAGCAGCCCACTGACACGAAACTATGGCTACACCTTC,CASSPLTRNYGYTF